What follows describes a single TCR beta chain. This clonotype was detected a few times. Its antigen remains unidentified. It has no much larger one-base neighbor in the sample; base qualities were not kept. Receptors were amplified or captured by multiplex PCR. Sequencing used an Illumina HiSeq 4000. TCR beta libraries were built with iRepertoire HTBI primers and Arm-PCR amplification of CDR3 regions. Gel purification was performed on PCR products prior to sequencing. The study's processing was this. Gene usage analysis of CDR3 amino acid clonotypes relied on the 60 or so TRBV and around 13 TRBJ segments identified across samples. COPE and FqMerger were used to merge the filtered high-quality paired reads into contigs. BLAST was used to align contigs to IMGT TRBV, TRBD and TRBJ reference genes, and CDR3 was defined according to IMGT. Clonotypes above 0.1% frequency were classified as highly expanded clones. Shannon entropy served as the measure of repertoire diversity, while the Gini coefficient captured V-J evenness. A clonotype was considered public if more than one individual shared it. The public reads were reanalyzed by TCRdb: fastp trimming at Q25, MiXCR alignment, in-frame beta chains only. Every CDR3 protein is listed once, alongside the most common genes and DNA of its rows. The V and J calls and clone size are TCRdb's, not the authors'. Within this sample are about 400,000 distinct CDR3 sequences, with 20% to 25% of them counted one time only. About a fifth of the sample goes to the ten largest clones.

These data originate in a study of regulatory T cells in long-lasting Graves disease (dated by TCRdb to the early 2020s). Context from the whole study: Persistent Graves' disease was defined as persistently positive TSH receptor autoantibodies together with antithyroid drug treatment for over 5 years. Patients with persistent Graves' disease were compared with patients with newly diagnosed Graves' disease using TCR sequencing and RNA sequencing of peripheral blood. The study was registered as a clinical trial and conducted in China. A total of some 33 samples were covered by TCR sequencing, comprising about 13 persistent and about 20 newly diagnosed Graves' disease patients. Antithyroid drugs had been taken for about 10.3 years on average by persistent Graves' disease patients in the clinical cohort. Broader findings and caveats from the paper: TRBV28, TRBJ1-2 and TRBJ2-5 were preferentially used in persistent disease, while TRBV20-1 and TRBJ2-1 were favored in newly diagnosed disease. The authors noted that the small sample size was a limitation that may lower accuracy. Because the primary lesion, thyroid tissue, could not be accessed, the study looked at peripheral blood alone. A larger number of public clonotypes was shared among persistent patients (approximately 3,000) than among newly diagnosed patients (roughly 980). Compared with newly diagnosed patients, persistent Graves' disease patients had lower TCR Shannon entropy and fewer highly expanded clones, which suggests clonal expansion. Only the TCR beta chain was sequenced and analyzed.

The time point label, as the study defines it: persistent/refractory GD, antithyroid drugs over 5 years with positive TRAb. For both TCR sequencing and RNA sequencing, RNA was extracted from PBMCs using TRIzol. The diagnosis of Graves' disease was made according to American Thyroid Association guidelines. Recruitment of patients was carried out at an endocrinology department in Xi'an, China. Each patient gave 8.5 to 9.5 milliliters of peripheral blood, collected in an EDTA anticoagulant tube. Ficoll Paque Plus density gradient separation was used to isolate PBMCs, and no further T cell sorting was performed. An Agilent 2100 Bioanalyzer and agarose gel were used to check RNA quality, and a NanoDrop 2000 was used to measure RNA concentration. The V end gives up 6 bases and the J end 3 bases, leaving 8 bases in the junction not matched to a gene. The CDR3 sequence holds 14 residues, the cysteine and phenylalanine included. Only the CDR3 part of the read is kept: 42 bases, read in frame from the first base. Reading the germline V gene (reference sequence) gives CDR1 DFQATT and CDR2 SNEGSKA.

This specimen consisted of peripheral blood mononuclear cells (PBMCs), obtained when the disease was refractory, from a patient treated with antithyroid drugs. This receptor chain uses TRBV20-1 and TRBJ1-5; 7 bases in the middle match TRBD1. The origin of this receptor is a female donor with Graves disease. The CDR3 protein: CSAQDRATNQPQHF. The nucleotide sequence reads TGCAGTGCCCAAGACAGGGCCACCAATCAGCCCCAGCATTTT.